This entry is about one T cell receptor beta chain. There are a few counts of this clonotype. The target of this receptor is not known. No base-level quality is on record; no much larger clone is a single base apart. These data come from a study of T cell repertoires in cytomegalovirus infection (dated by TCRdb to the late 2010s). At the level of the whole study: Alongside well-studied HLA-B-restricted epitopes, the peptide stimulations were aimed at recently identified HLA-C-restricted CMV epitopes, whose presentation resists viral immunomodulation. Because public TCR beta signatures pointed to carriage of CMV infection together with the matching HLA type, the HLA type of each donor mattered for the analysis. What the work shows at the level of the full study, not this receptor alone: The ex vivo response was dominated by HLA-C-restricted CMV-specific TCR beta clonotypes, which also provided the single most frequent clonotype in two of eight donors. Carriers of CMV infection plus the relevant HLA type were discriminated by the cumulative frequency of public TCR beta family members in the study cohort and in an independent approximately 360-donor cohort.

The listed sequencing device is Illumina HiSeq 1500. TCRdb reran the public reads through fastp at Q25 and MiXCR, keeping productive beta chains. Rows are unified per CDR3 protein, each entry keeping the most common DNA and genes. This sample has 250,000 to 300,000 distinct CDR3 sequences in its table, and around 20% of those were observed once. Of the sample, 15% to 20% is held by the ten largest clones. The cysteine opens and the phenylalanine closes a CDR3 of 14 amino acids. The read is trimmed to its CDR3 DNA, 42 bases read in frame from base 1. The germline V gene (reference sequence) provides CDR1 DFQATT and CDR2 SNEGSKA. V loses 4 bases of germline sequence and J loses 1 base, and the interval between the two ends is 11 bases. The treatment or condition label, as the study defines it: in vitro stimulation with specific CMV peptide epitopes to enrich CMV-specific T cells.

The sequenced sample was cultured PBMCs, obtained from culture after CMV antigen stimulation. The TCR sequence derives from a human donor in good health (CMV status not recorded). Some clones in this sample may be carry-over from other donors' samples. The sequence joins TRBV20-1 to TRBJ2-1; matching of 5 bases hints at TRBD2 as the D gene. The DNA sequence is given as TGCAGTGCTACGGGGTGGCCTTCCTACAATGAGCAGTTCTTC. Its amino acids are CSATGWPSYNEQFF.